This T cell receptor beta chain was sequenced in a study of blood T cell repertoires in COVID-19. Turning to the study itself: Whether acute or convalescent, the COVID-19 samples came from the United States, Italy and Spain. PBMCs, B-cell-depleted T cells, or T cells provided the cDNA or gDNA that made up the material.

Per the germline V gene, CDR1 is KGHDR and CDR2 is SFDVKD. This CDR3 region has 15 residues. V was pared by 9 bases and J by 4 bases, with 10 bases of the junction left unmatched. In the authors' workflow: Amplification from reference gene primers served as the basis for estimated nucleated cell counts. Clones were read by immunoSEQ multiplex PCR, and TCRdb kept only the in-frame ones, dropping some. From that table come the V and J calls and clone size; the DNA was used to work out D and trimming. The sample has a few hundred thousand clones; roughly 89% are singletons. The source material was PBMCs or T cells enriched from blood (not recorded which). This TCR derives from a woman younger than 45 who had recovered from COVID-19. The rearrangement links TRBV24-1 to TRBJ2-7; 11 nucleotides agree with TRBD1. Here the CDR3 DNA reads TGTGCCACCGGTACCTTGGGACAGGGGGGGTACGAGCAGTACTTC. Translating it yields CATGTLGQGGYEQYF.